The 29 T cell receptor beta chains presented below share a single source sample, sequenced in a study of read filtering for tumor transcriptome and immune sequencing. Molecular barcoded adaptors covering alpha/delta and beta/gamma chains were used on 400 ng RNA. Via MiXCR, TCRdb re-called the reads, giving one row per CDR3 protein. In the table there are 48,000 or so distinct CDR3 sequences, roughly 19% of which are singletons. The sequenced sample consisted of a population of CD138-negative cells sorted from bone marrow. The receptors stem from a donor aged 40 or older with multiple myeloma.

This clonotype showed up many times. This sequence joins TRBV5-1 and TRBJ2-1, with D unclear. V lost 5 bases, J lost 4 bases, and 13 bases lay in between. This CDR3 contains 14 residues. In germline, CDR1 is SGHRS, CDR2 YFSETQ. CDR3 in DNA: TGCGCCAGCAGTCCCAGGCCCGAGTACAATGAGCAGTTCTTC. Translated: CASSPRPEYNEQFF. The full variable domain, its missing parts supplied by reference TRBV5-1 and TRBJ2-1, is KAGVTQTPRYLIKTRGQQVTLSCSPISGHRSVSWYQQTPGQGLQFLFEYFSETQRNKGNFPGRFSGRQFSNSRSEMNVSTLELGDSALYLCASSPRPEYNEQFFGPGTRLTVL.

Concerning this clonotype itself: One base away lies a much larger clone, so this may be a sequencing read error. This chain uses TRBV2 with TRBJ1-1; possibly TRBD1 for D (6 bases). In germline, CDR1 is SNHLY, CDR2 FYNNEI. The CDR3 spans 17 residues. The CDR3 nucleotides read TGTGCCAGCAATGGGGGCCGGGCGGGCGATATCAACAATGAAGCTTTCTTT. This codes for CASNGGRAGDINNEAFF.

This clonotype came up many times. This chain connects TRBV20-1 to TRBJ2-3, with TRBD2 matching over 7 bases. This CDR3 has 16 amino acids. Germline V gene sequence: CDR1 DFQATT, CDR2 SNEGSKA (reference sequence). V trimming: 0 bases; J trimming: 5 bases; junction bases outside the gene matches: 11. As DNA, the CDR3 is TGCAGTGCTAGAGATGGCGGGAGTCCCGGTGGAGATACGCAGTATTTT. Its translation: CSARDGGSPGGDTQYF.

There are many counts of this clonotype. The chain joins TRBV19 to TRBJ2-1; D uncertain. V dropped 2 bases and J dropped 7 bases, with 15 bases sitting between them. The CDR3 covers 15 residues. Germline lookup yields CDR1 LNHDA and CDR2 SQIVND (reference sequence). The DNA for the CDR3 is TGTGCCAGTAGTATACGTCACCTTGATGGGAATGAGCAGTTCTTC. It translates to CASSIRHLDGNEQFF.

This clonotype was seen repeatedly, ten times or more. CDR3 amino acids: CASRRDRDTGELFF. As DNA, the CDR3 is TGTGCCAGCAGAAGGGACAGGGACACCGGGGAGCTGTTTTTT. The V gene is TRBV6-5, the J gene TRBJ2-2; TRBD1 matches at 9 bases. CDR1 and CDR2 from the germline V gene are MNHEY and SVGAGI. The V segment lost 6 bases and the J segment 3 bases; nucleotides outside the gene matches: 2. The CDR3 extends over 14 amino acids.

This clonotype was recorded a few times. V is TRBV3-1 and J is TRBJ1-2, with a possible D match to TRBD1 (6 bases). V was cut by 0 bases and J by 8 bases, with 10 bases left in between. CDR1 is LGHDT and CDR2 is YNNKEL in the germline V gene (reference sequence). The CDR3 has 13 residues. Here the CDR3 DNA reads TGTGCCAGCAGCCAAGAGGGGGCAGGGGGCTACACCTTC. As protein: CASSQEGAGGYTF.

In its sample, this clonotype ranks as medium-sized (0.01 to 0.1%). The rearrangement uses TRBV3-1 and TRBJ2-1; D unresolved. The CDR3 runs to 16 residues. The germline CDR1 and CDR2 sequences are LGHDT and YNNKEL (reference sequence). Between the trimmed V and J ends, which lost 3 bases and 4 bases, there was a span of 16 bases. The chain's CDR3 is CASSHAKGLGYNEQFF. DNA of the CDR3: TGTGCCAGCAGCCATGCGAAGGGATTAGGGTACAATGAGCAGTTCTTC.

The gene calls are TRBV2 and TRBJ2-2, with a tentative D call TRBD2 (6 bases). This CDR3 contains 17 residues. V dropped 7 bases and J dropped 0 bases, with 18 bases sitting between them. Germline V CDR1 and CDR2: SNHLY, FYNNEI. The CDR3 region is CASIHRGARTNTGELFF. The CDR3 DNA follows: TGTGCCAGCATTCATCGCGGGGCGCGCACGAACACCGGGGAGCTGTTTTTT.

The chain uses TRBV6-5 and TRBJ2-1, with 10 bases fitting TRBD1. J lost 7 bases, V lost 6 bases, and 9 bases had no gene match. The length of the CDR3 is 15 residues. CDR1 is MNHEY, CDR2 SVGAGI, per germline. The CDR3, as DNA: TGTGCCAGCAGAGACCGGGACAGGGGATGGAATGAGCAGTTCTTC. It yields the protein CASRDRDRGWNEQFF.

The chain uses TRBV5-1 and TRBJ2-3; 10 nucleotides agree with TRBD1. V was pared by 4 bases and J by 5 bases, with 16 bases of the junction left unmatched. The CDR3 consists of 18 residues. Germline V CDR1 and CDR2: SGHRS, YFSETQ. CDR3 in amino acids: CASSRSGPRTGGGDTQYF. The CDR3 DNA reads TGCGCCAGCAGCCGCTCCGGCCCGAGGACAGGGGGGGGAGATACGCAGTATTTT.

This clonotype has a count of ten or more. This chain connects TRBV9 to TRBJ1-2, with D unresolved. Trimming shortened V by 0 bases and J by 0 bases, and 9 bases separated the two germline ends. The CDR3 length is 15 residues. Germline-derived CDR1 and CDR2 are SGDLS and YYNGEE. The CDR3 nucleotides are TGTGCCAGCAGCGTAGAGGAGGGCCCTAACTATGGCTACACCTTC. It codes for CASSVEEGPNYGYTF.

This clonotype was seen repeatedly, ten times or more. The chain employs TRBV29-1 and TRBJ2-1, with 7 bases matching TRBD2. The V and J ends lost 8 bases and 4 bases, in that order; junction bases with no gene match: 11. Germline CDR1 reads SQVTM; CDR2 reads ANQGSEA. The CDR3 extends over 14 amino acids. CDR3 DNA: TGCAGCCATGGGGGGGTCCTTTCTTACAATGAGCAGTTCTTC. It encodes CSHGGVLSYNEQFF.

Note on this clonotype: A read error may be the cause here, since a much bigger clone is one base away. The chain carries TRBV20-1 and TRBJ2-1; TRBD2 aligns across 12 bases. The CDR3 totals 15 residues. Germline V CDR1 and CDR2: DFQATT, SNEGSKA (reference sequence). V lost 1 base to trimming and J lost 12 bases; unmatched junction nucleotides: 10. CDR3 protein: CSARVALAGGGGQFF. The CDR3 DNA reads as TGCAGTGCTAGAGTTGCCCTAGCGGGAGGGGGTGGGCAGTTCTTC.

In this sample, this clonotype turned up many times. V and J are TRBV4-3 and TRBJ2-1; D possibly corresponds to TRBD2 (5 bases). Germline lookup yields CDR1 LGHNA and CDR2 YSLEER. The CDR3 sequence is 16 residues long. V lost 1 base to trimming and J lost 4 bases, with 14 bases between them. The CDR3 DNA follows: TGCGCCAGCAGCCAAGTCGGCCGGGGAATGTACAATGAGCAGTTCTTC. Translating gives CASSQVGRGMYNEQFF.

This clonotype was seen a handful of times. The chain has TRBV3-1 and TRBJ1-1; no definite D call. Germline loops: CDR1 LGHDT, CDR2 YNNKEL (reference sequence). V shed 4 bases and J shed 7 bases, with 10 bases lying between them. The CDR3 consists of 12 residues. CDR3 nucleotide sequence: TGTGCCAGCAGCCCGGTCGTGGGTGAAGCTTTCTTT. Residues: CASSPVVGEAFF.

This clonotype was seen many times. This rearrangement joins TRBV19 to TRBJ2-1; 12 bases are a match to TRBD2. Germline V gives CDR1 LNHDA, CDR2 SQIVND (reference sequence). The CDR3 consists of 16 residues. With V trimmed by 5 bases and J by 7 bases, 9 bases remained unmatched. The CDR3 nucleotides are TGTGCCAGTAGTCGGATGACTAGCGGGAGAGCGAATGAGCAGTTCTTC. Translation gives CASSRMTSGRANEQFF.

A remark on this clonotype: This may come from a read error, since a much larger clone is one base off. V gene TRBV24-1 combines with J gene TRBJ2-3, with TRBD1 as a possible D gene (6 bases). Germline V gene sequence: CDR1 KGHDR, CDR2 SFDVKD. CDR3 length equals 14 residues. V was trimmed by 4 bases and J by 2 bases, leaving 9 bases between them. The CDR3 region has the DNA TGTGCCACCAGTGAGCGGACAGTCACAGATACGCAGTATTTT. Residues: CATSERTVTDTQYF.

V gene TRBV7-9 combines with J gene TRBJ2-6; D is uncertain. Germline values: CDR1 SEHNR, CDR2 FQNEAQ (reference sequence). V was pared by 5 bases and J by 4 bases, with 6 bases between. This CDR3 comprises 13 residues. This CDR3 reads CASSPSGANVLTF. CDR3 coding DNA: TGTGCCAGCAGCCCGTCAGGGGCCAACGTCCTGACTTTC.

This clonotype showed up many times. This chain uses TRBV11-3 with TRBJ2-2; TRBD1 matches at 8 bases. The germline V gene has CDR1 SGHNT and CDR2 YENEEA. The CDR3 has 15 residues. V dropped 5 bases and J dropped 6; count of bases not matched to a gene: 8. Here the CDR3 DNA reads TGTGCCAGCAGCCCCTCGACAGGGGCGGCCGGGGAGCTGTTTTTT. This encodes CASSPSTGAAGELFF.

The V gene is TRBV2, the J gene TRBJ2-1; D uncertain. V lost 4 bases to trimming and J lost 5 bases, with 12 bases between them. Germline assignment: CDR1 SNHLY and CDR2 FYNNEI. This CDR3 contains 14 residues. CDR3 residues: CASSGSQTDNEQFF. CDR3 in DNA: TGTGCCAGCAGTGGAAGCCAAACAGACAATGAGCAGTTCTTC. The full variable domain, completed using reference TRBV2 and TRBJ2-1, is EPEVTQTPSHQVTQMGQEVILRCVPISNHLYFYWYRQILGQKVEFLVSFYNNEISEKSEIFDDQFSVERPDGSNFTLKIRSTKLEDSAMYFCASSGSQTDNEQFFGPGTRLTVL.

Ten or more counts support this clonotype. Written as DNA, the CDR3 is TGCAGCGCGTTCAGGGGTGTCACTGAAGCTTTCTTT. It is translated as CSAFRGVTEAFF. The chain has TRBV29-1 and TRBJ1-1; TRBD1 might be the D (6 bases). This CDR3 region has 12 residues. Germline CDR1 SQVTM, CDR2 ANQGSEA. Deletions cut 7 bases from V and 4 bases from J, with 13 bases between.

This clonotype was found many times. The genes are TRBV7-2 and TRBJ2-3; D perhaps matches TRBD2 (5 bases). This CDR3 spans 15 amino acids. The V and J ends lost 2 bases and 2 bases respectively, with 11 bases between them. Germline loops: CDR1 SGHTA, CDR2 FQGNSA. The CDR3 sequence is CASSLRSGLTDTQYF. The CDR3 nucleotides read TGTGCCAGCAGCTTAAGGAGCGGACTCACAGATACGCAGTATTTT.

Note on this clonotype: A much more abundant neighbour one base away suggests this may be a read error. The chain joins TRBV20-1 to TRBJ2-1; a possible D gene is TRBD2 (6 bases). Trimming removed 8 bases at V and 5 bases at J, with 16 bases between. The CDR3 has 13 amino acids. Per the germline V gene, CDR1 is DFQATT and CDR2 is SNEGSKA (reference sequence). CDR3 region: CSPPKTGDNEQFF. CDR3 bases: TGCAGTCCCCCTAAAACGGGAGACAATGAGCAGTTCTTC.

This clonotype was detected only a few times. The chain recombines TRBV7-9 with TRBJ1-5; D perhaps matches TRBD1 (5 bases). The CDR3 length is 16 residues. V was pared by 4 bases and J by 6 bases, with 19 bases between. Germline V lookup: CDR1 SEHNR, CDR2 FQNEAQ (reference sequence). The CDR3 DNA is TGTGCCAGCAGCTATAGTGGGCAGGGAGGTGCTCAGCCCCAGCATTTT. This sequence encodes CASSYSGQGGAQPQHF.

The sample holds many counts of this clonotype. CDR3 nucleotides: TGCGCCAGCAGCTTCCCGGGAGGTGTTGCTGAGCAGTTCTTC. Translating gives CASSFPGGVAEQFF. The rearrangement uses TRBV5-1 and TRBJ2-1, with TRBD2 matching 7 bases. CDR1 is SGHRS and CDR2 is YFSETQ in the germline V gene. V shed 2 bases, J shed 9 bases, and the junction held 8 bases outside the gene matches. The length of the CDR3 is 14 residues.

This clonotype was seen ten or more times. This chain joins TRBV6-2 or TRBV6-3 and TRBJ2-3; 7 nucleotides match TRBD2. The V and J ends lost 5 bases and 2 bases, in that order; junction bases with no gene match: 7. From germline, CDR1 is MNHEY and CDR2 SVGEGT. The CDR3 totals 15 residues. CDR3 in DNA: TGTGCCAGCAGTCAAAGGGGAGGGAACACAGATACGCAGTATTTT. It specifies CASSQRGGNTDTQYF.

This clonotype was counted ten times or more. V is TRBV6-6 and J is TRBJ1-1; D might be TRBD1 (5 bases). The ends were cut back, 6 bases at V and 0 bases at J, with 17 bases in the middle. The CDR3 has 16 amino acids. CDR1 MNHNY and CDR2 SVGAGI come from the germline V gene (reference sequence). Here the CDR3 DNA reads TGTGCCAGCAGCCCCAGGGACCGCCCTATGAACACTGAAGCTTTCTTT. Its protein is CASSPRDRPMNTEAFF.

This clonotype has at least ten counts. The V call is TRBV5-1, the J call TRBJ2-1; possibly TRBD2 for D (7 bases). Germline V gene sequence: CDR1 SGHRS, CDR2 YFSETQ. V was clipped by 2 bases and J by 10 bases, with 19 bases between them. This CDR3 is built from 15 residues. The CDR3 sequence: CASSLGLGGPTEQFF. Written as DNA, the CDR3 is TGCGCCAGCAGCTTAGGACTAGGGGGACCTACGGAGCAGTTCTTC. The variable domain in full, with the rest retrieved from reference TRBV5-1 and TRBJ2-1, is KAGVTQTPRYLIKTRGQQVTLSCSPISGHRSVSWYQQTPGQGLQFLFEYFSETQRNKGNFPGRFSGRQFSNSRSEMNVSTLELGDSALYLCASSLGLGGPTEQFFGPGTRLTVL.

This clonotype was counted many times. The V and J genes are TRBV12-3 or TRBV12-4 and TRBJ1-5; no definite D call. Trimming removed 3 bases at V and 0 bases at J, with 6 bases between. There are 14 residues in the CDR3. CDR3 sequence reads: CASSFPGSNQPQHF. In nucleotides, the CDR3 is TGTGCCAGCAGTTTCCCAGGTAGCAATCAGCCCCAGCATTTT.